These 14 T cell receptor beta chains were sequenced from one sample in a study of cytomegalovirus exposure and HLA in healthy donors. The PCR employed 60 Vbeta primers together with 13 Jbeta primers. The table came from immunoSEQ multiplex PCR; TCRdb's copy has only in-frame clones and leaves some out. The data show about 76,000 clones, 65% to 75% seen once. Input material: PBMCs. The receptor set was obtained from a woman between 40 and 55 years old in good health and CMV-seropositive.

The chain has TRBV5-4 and TRBJ2-3; 9 bases agree with TRBD2. Germline loops: CDR1 SGHNT, CDR2 YYREEE (reference sequence). The CDR3 has 15 residues. Losses at the gene ends were 4 bases for V and 1 base for J; bases not matched to a gene: 4. CDR3 in DNA: TGTGCCAGCAGCAAAGCGGGGGGAGGCACAGATACGCAGTATTTT. Protein product: CASSKAGGGTDTQYF.

The table lists this clone with a few counts. The J gene is TRBJ2-2, the V gene TRBV5-1; TRBD1 matches at 9 bases. V was clipped by 1 base and J by 4 bases; unmatched bases: 8. The germline V gene encodes CDR1 SGHRS and CDR2 YFSETQ. The CDR3 totals 17 residues. Written as DNA, the CDR3 is TGCGCCAGCAGCTTGTTCAGGACAGGGGTTGGCACCGGGGAGCTGTTTTTT. It is translated as CASSLFRTGVGTGELFF. Based on the CDR3 plus reference TRBV5-1 and TRBJ2-2, the full variable domain is KAGVTQTPRYLIKTRGQQVTLSCSPISGHRSVSWYQQTPGQGLQFLFEYFSETQRNKGNFPGRFSGRQFSNSRSEMNVSTLELGDSALYLCASSLFRTGVGTGELFFGEGSRLTVL.

This chain uses TRBV6-5 with TRBJ2-1; 9 bases are shared with TRBD2. The CDR3 runs 15 residues. Germline CDR1 reads MNHEY; CDR2 reads SVGAGI. V lost 1 base to trimming and J lost 7 bases; unmatched junction nucleotides: 5. CDR3 sequence: CASSYLGLASNEQFF. CDR3 nucleotide sequence: TGTGCCAGCAGTTACTTGGGACTAGCATCAAATGAGCAGTTCTTC.

The chain has TRBV7-9 and TRBJ2-1; TRBD2 matches at 12 bases. There are 17 residues in the CDR3. V trimming: 7 bases; J trimming: 8 bases; junction bases outside the gene matches: 15. Germline V gene lookup returns CDR1 SEHNR and CDR2 FQNEAQ (reference sequence). CDR3: CASNRPSTSGSSDEQFF. The CDR3 nucleotides read TGTGCCAGCAACCGACCGTCGACTAGCGGGAGTAGTGATGAGCAGTTCTTC.

The chain combines TRBV28 with TRBJ2-7, with D maybe TRBD1 (5 bases). The CDR3 is made up of 13 amino acids. Trimming took 5 bases from V and 6 from J, leaving 14 bases between them. Germline V gene data show CDR1 as MDHEN and CDR2 as SYDVKM. The chain's CDR3 is CASSPPTRGEQYF. The CDR3 region has the DNA TGTGCCAGCAGTCCCCCGACAAGGGGCGAGCAGTACTTC.

CDR3 protein: CASRRDSSSYEQYF. The CDR3 DNA follows: TGCGCCAGCAGGCGGGACTCAAGCTCCTACGAGCAGTACTTC. The gene calls are TRBV5-1 and TRBJ2-7; D may be TRBD2 (6 bases). This CDR3 contains 14 residues. The germline V gene encodes CDR1 SGHRS and CDR2 YFSETQ. Trimming removed 5 bases from V and 0 bases from J, with 12 bases in between.

The chain employs TRBV19 and TRBJ2-1; D call uncertain. V gave up 3 bases and J gave up 9 bases, with 15 bases separating them. Germline V gene lookup returns CDR1 LNHDA and CDR2 SQIVND (reference sequence). There are 14 residues in the CDR3. CDR3: CASSISVASGEQFF. In DNA form, the CDR3 reads TGTGCCAGTAGTATTTCTGTAGCTTCGGGTGAGCAGTTCTTC.

The gene calls are TRBV6-5 and TRBJ2-7, with TRBD2 identical over 9 bases. This CDR3 has 14 residues. The V gene's germline CDR1 is MNHEY and CDR2 SVGAGI. Trimming cost V 5 bases and J 4 bases; bases outside gene matches: 6. CDR3 amino acids: CASSQNSGGYEQYF. DNA for the CDR3: TGTGCCAGCAGTCAGAATAGCGGGGGTTACGAGCAGTACTTC.

The J gene is TRBJ2-1, the V gene TRBV7-2; D uncertain. Trimming removed 5 bases at V and 7 bases at J, with 18 bases between. Germline CDR1 and CDR2: SGHTA and FQGNSA. The CDR3 length is 15 residues. CDR3 sequence: CASSKEASVRNEQFF. The CDR3 DNA reads as TGTGCCAGCAGCAAAGAGGCTTCGGTTAGGAATGAGCAGTTCTTC.

V is TRBV6-6 and J is TRBJ2-1; 7 nucleotides line up with TRBD2. This CDR3 region has 11 residues. After removal of 3 bases from V and 15 bases from J, the junction contained 5 bases not matched to a gene. Germline CDR1 and CDR2: MNHNY and SVGAGI (reference sequence). In DNA, the CDR3 is TGTGCCAGCAGTTATACGGGAGGTTGGTTCTTC. The encoded protein is CASSYTGGWFF.

The genes are TRBV5-1 and TRBJ1-6; D gene uncertain. Per the germline V gene, CDR1 is SGHRS and CDR2 is YFSETQ. V lost 0 bases to trimming and J lost 6 bases, with 10 bases between them. This CDR3 has 15 residues. CDR3 region: CASSLAETTNSPLHF. DNA of the CDR3: TGCGCCAGCAGCTTGGCCGAGACAACTAATTCACCCCTCCACTTT.

V is TRBV30 and J is TRBJ1-2; D not resolved. V was cut by 0 bases and J by 4 bases, with 9 bases left in between. The CDR3 runs 13 residues. CDR1 is GTSNPN, CDR2 SVGIG, per germline (reference sequence). The CDR3 DNA sequence: TGTGCCTGGAGTGTAGAGACGGGCTATGGCTACACCTTC. Protein product: CAWSVETGYGYTF. Based on the CDR3 plus reference TRBV30 and TRBJ1-2, the full variable domain is SQTIHQWPATLVQPVGSPLSLECTVEGTSNPNLYWYRQAAGRGLQLLFYSVGIGQISSEVPQNLSASRPQDRQFILSSKKLLLSDSGFYLCAWSVETGYGYTFGSGTRLTVV.

This sequence joins TRBV6-5 and TRBJ1-1; D might be TRBD1 (6 bases). The CDR3 spans 14 residues. Germline values: CDR1 MNHEY, CDR2 SVGAGI. V was clipped by 0 bases and J by 2 bases, with 7 bases between them. In DNA form, the CDR3 reads TGTGCCAGCAGTTACTCGACAGGAAACACTGAAGCTTTCTTT. Its translation is CASSYSTGNTEAFF.

V gene TRBV30 combines with J gene TRBJ1-1, with D hard to call. V shed 2 bases and J shed 2 bases, with 3 bases lying between them. The CDR3 has 11 residues. Germline CDR1 and CDR2: GTSNPN and SVGIG (reference sequence). The CDR3 DNA follows: TGTGCCTGGAGTTATAACACTGAAGCTTTCTTT. Amino acid sequence: CAWSYNTEAFF. The full variable domain, rest sourced from reference TRBV30 and TRBJ1-1, is SQTIHQWPATLVQPVGSPLSLECTVEGTSNPNLYWYRQAAGRGLQLLFYSVGIGQISSEVPQNLSASRPQDRQFILSSKKLLLSDSGFYLCAWSYNTEAFFGQGTRLTVV.